One and the same sample provided the 21 T cell receptor beta chains below, sequenced in a study of T cell repertoires in cytomegalovirus infection. For these receptors, no antigen is known. MiXCR, applied by TCRdb to the reads, yields one record per CDR3 protein. This table has 84,000 or so distinct CDR3 sequences, roughly half appearing once. The sample here was CD8+ T cells from cultured PBMCs, taken from culture after CMV antigen stimulation. All receptors derive from a human donor in good health (CMV status not recorded). Some clones in this sample may be carry-over from other donors' samples.

This clonotype was recorded a few times. The chain couples TRBV12-3 or TRBV12-4 to TRBJ1-5; D is perhaps TRBD1 (5 bases). This CDR3 is built from 15 residues. V was trimmed by 6 bases and J by 0 bases, leaving 12 bases between them. DNA of the CDR3: TGTGCCAGCAGCTTGACAGACAATAGCAATCAGCCCCAGCATTTT. Translating gives CASSLTDNSNQPQHF.

The chain joins TRBV27 to TRBJ2-4; 7 bases agree with TRBD1. The germline gives CDR1 MNHEY, CDR2 SMNVEV (reference sequence). The CDR3 loop spans 16 amino acids. V dropped 5 bases and J dropped 0; count of bases not matched to a gene: 7. The DNA of the CDR3 is TGTGCCAGCAGTCGAACAGGGGAAATAGCCAAAAACATTCAGTACTTC. Its protein product is CASSRTGEIAKNIQYF.

A single count supports this clonotype. The chain uses TRBV5-1 and TRBJ2-6, with D perhaps TRBD1 (5 bases). The CDR3 length is 18 residues. CDR1 SGHRS and CDR2 YFSETQ come from the germline V gene. Trimming pared 4 bases from V and 0 bases from J, leaving 17 bases between. The CDR3 sequence: CASSETGSARSGANVLTF. CDR3 nucleotide sequence: TGCGCCAGCAGCGAAACAGGATCGGCACGCTCTGGGGCCAACGTCCTGACTTTC.

This clonotype appeared a single time. The chain uses TRBV7-3 and TRBJ2-5, with 9 bases matching TRBD2. The CDR3 sequence is 15 residues long. Per the germline V gene, CDR1 is SGHTA and CDR2 is FQGTGA. The V segment lost 6 bases and the J segment 5 bases; nucleotides outside the gene matches: 10. CDR3 amino acids: CASRESSGSRETQYF. CDR3 nucleotide sequence: TGTGCCAGCAGGGAGAGTAGCGGGAGCAGGGAGACCCAGTACTTC.

The chain uses TRBV27 and TRBJ1-1; D remains unclear. The germline gives CDR1 MNHEY, CDR2 SMNVEV (reference sequence). V was cut by 2 bases and J by 6 bases, with 10 bases left in between. The CDR3 runs to 13 residues. The CDR3 region is CASSLRGSPEAFF. The CDR3 nucleotides read TGTGCCAGCAGTTTACGGGGAAGCCCTGAAGCTTTCTTT.

The chain is built from TRBV12-3 or TRBV12-4 and TRBJ1-6, with 8 bases fitting TRBD1. With 5 bases clipped from V and 9 bases from J, the junction kept 6 bases outside the gene matches. The CDR3 extends over 14 amino acids. This CDR3 is CASSPRTGFSPLHF. CDR3 DNA sequence: TGTGCCAGCAGTCCAAGGACAGGGTTTTCACCCCTCCACTTT.

This clonotype was detected only a few times. The junction does not match germline at one end; this may be a read error. J is TRBJ2-5 and V is TRBV5-1; D tentatively fits TRBD1 or TRBD2 (5 bases each). Germline CDR1 SGHRS, CDR2 YFSETQ. CDR3 length: 16 residues. For the CDR3, the DNA is TGTGCCAGCAGCTTGGTTCCGGGACGGCAACAAGAGACCCAGTACTTC. This encodes CASSLVPGRQQETQYF.

V gene TRBV7-2 combines with J gene TRBJ1-1; D may be TRBD1 (5 bases). CDR1 and CDR2 from the germline V gene are SGHTA and FQGNSA. V shed 3 bases and J shed 1 base, with 9 bases lying between them. The CDR3 sequence is 14 residues long. The CDR3 here is CASSFGHRNTEAFF. The CDR3 bases are TGTGCCAGCAGCTTCGGACACAGGAACACTGAAGCTTTCTTT.

This clonotype was seen more than once but under ten times. The V call is TRBV7-3, the J call TRBJ2-3; TRBD2 matches 9 bases. The V segment lost 6 bases and the J segment 2 bases; nucleotides outside the gene matches: 6. The germline CDR1 and CDR2 sequences are SGHTA and FQGTGA. This CDR3 is built from 15 residues. The CDR3 coding sequence is TGTGCCAGCAGTCATAGCGGGGGCTTCACAGATACGCAGTATTTT. It codes for CASSHSGGFTDTQYF. The entire variable domain, with the rest obtained from reference TRBV7-3 and TRBJ2-3, is as follows: GAGVSQTPSNKVTEKGKYVELRCDPISGHTALYWYRQSLGQGPEFLIYFQGTGAADDSGLPNDRFFAVRPEGSVSTLKIQRTERGDSAVYLCASSHSGGFTDTQYFGPGTRLTVL.

Concerning this clonotype: An end of the junction does not agree with germline; a read error may underlie this. The chain links TRBV7-9 to TRBJ1-1; D ambiguous. CDR1 and CDR2 from the germline V gene are SEHNR and FQNEAQ (reference sequence). The CDR3 has 13 residues. The CDR3 loop reads CDSSLTGNTEAFF. DNA for the CDR3: TGTGACAGCAGCTTAACGGGGAACACTGAAGCTTTCTTT.

The V call is TRBV30, the J call TRBJ1-1, with TRBD1 as a possible D gene (5 bases). V dropped 2 bases and J dropped 1 base, with 8 bases sitting between them. Per germline, CDR1 GTSNPN and CDR2 SVGIG (reference sequence). The CDR3 totals 13 residues. CDR3 loop: CAWSFGGNTEAFF. DNA of the CDR3: TGTGCCTGGAGTTTTGGGGGGAACACTGAAGCTTTCTTT.

The chain is built from TRBV7-8 and TRBJ2-1; 8 bases fit TRBD1. The ends lost 5 bases at V and 8 bases at J; junction bases unmatched: 11. Looked up from germline, CDR1 is SGHVS and CDR2 is FQNEAQ. The CDR3 covers 15 residues. CDR3 bases: TGTGCCAGCAGCCTCCGGCAGGGGGCGAACGATGAGCAGTTCTTC. Its protein is CASSLRQGANDEQFF.

This clonotype occurred many times. The V gene is TRBV7-8, the J gene TRBJ2-2, with D maybe TRBD1 (5 bases). Per the germline V gene, CDR1 is SGHVS and CDR2 is FQNEAQ. The CDR3 has 13 amino acids. Trimming removed 3 bases from V and 5 bases from J, with 7 bases in between. The CDR3 DNA sequence: TGTGCCAGCAGCTTTCGGACAACCGGGGAGCTGTTTTTT. Amino acid sequence: CASSFRTTGELFF.

The V and J genes are TRBV10-3 and TRBJ2-1; D perhaps matches TRBD2 (5 bases). The CDR3 has 11 amino acids. V was trimmed by 8 bases and J by 3 bases, leaving 5 bases between them. Germline V gene data show CDR1 as ENHRY and CDR2 as SYGVKD. The CDR3 loop is CAIRDYNEQFF. The DNA of the CDR3 is TGTGCCATCCGGGACTACAATGAGCAGTTCTTC.

This rearrangement joins TRBV7-6 to TRBJ2-5; 9 bases are shared with TRBD1. Trimming removed 5 bases from V and 5 bases from J; junction bases left unmatched: 9. The CDR3 covers 15 residues. Per germline, CDR1 SGHVS and CDR2 FNYEAQ. The CDR3 DNA reads TGTGCCAGCAGCCCTGGGGACAGGGCAGACGAGACCCAGTACTTC. It codes for CASSPGDRADETQYF.

This clonotype was observed a few times. J is TRBJ1-2 and V is TRBV28, with 8 bases lining up with TRBD1. Per the germline V gene, CDR1 is MDHEN and CDR2 is SYDVKM. The CDR3 totals 14 residues. Trimming took 7 bases from V and 2 from J; bases not matched to a gene: 6. The CDR3 sequence is CASTDRGHNYGYTF. In DNA form, the CDR3 reads TGTGCCAGCACTGACAGGGGACACAACTATGGCTACACCTTC.

This clonotype was recorded a few times. The V call is TRBV7-9, the J call TRBJ1-3; D gene unclear. Germline V gene lookup returns CDR1 SEHNR and CDR2 FQNEAQ (reference sequence). The CDR3 extends over 15 amino acids. The V end lost 2 bases, the J end lost 0 bases, and 8 bases lay between the germline ends. The CDR3 region is CASSLPGASGNTIYF. CDR3 in DNA: TGTGCCAGCAGCTTACCGGGCGCCTCTGGAAACACCATATATTTT.

This clonotype has a single count. The chain carries TRBV7-9 and TRBJ2-5; TRBD2 might be the D (6 bases). This CDR3 contains 15 residues. CDR1 and CDR2 from the germline V gene are SEHNR and FQNEAQ (reference sequence). The V end lost 2 bases, the J end lost 5 bases, and 15 bases lay between the germline ends. The CDR3 loop is CASSLQAGRRETQYF. In nucleotides, the CDR3 is TGTGCCAGCAGCTTACAGGCGGGGCGGCGGGAGACCCAGTACTTC.

V and J are TRBV20-1 and TRBJ1-1; D remains unclear. Germline-derived CDR1 and CDR2 are DFQATT and SNEGSKA (reference sequence). Trimming pared 0 bases from V and 0 bases from J, leaving 17 bases between. The CDR3 is 17 residues long. The CDR3, as DNA: TGCAGTGCTAGAGATGTCTGGCAGGACGATATGAACACTGAAGCTTTCTTT. It encodes CSARDVWQDDMNTEAFF.

This chain uses TRBV5-4 with TRBJ2-5; weak D call: TRBD1 (6 bases). The CDR3 runs to 14 residues. Per germline, CDR1 SGHNT and CDR2 YYREEE (reference sequence). Trimming pared 5 bases from V and 5 bases from J, leaving 16 bases between. The CDR3: CASRYEGGVETQYF. CDR3 in DNA: TGTGCCAGCAGATATGAAGGGGGAGTCGAGACCCAGTACTTC. The entire variable domain, with the rest obtained from reference TRBV5-4 and TRBJ2-5, is as follows: ETGVTQSPTHLIKTRGQQVTLRCSSQSGHNTVSWYQQALGQGPQFIFQYYREEENGRGNFPPRFSGLQFPNYSSELNVNALELDDSALYLCASRYEGGVETQYFGPGTRLLVL.

In DNA, the CDR3 is TGCAGCGTTGGAGGGCCTAAGGGACTAGCGGGAGTCGGCAGCACAGATACGCAGTATTTT. It is translated as CSVGGPKGLAGVGSTDTQYF. This chain joins TRBV29-1 and TRBJ2-3; TRBD2 matches 14 bases. Per germline, CDR1 SQVTM and CDR2 ANQGSEA. The CDR3 has 20 residues. The trim removed 4 bases at V and 0 bases at J, leaving 15 bases unmatched.